Each of the 26 T cell receptor beta chains below was sequenced from the same sample in a study of shared clonotypes between healthy human individuals. CD8 cells classed as naive were CD45RO-negative and positively selected for CCR7, excluding terminally differentiated effector memory CD45RA+ cells. Assay used: immunoSEQ multiplex PCR; TCRdb lists only in-frame clones, some missing. The repertoire holds approximately 650,000 clones, with 95% to 96% as singletons. Sequencing was performed on naive CD8+ T cells sorted from blood. Receptor source: a woman aged 25-40 years in good health.

Of note for this clone: The same CDR3 arises from other DNA sequences in this sample as well. This chain links TRBV28 with TRBJ2-2; weak D call: TRBD1 (5 bases). Germline CDR1 is MDHEN and CDR2 is SYDVKM. The CDR3 spans 14 residues. Deletions cut 3 bases from V and 1 base from J, with 6 bases between. CDR3 sequence: CASSFTGNTGELFF. The CDR3 coding sequence is TGTGCCAGCAGTTTCACAGGGAACACCGGGGAGCTGTTTTTT.

In the case of this clone: The sample holds other DNA sequences that translate to the same CDR3. V usage is TRBV27 and J usage is TRBJ2-1; D remains ambiguous. V was trimmed by 3 bases and J by 2 bases, leaving 5 bases between them. Germline CDR1 is MNHEY and CDR2 is SMNVEV (reference sequence). The CDR3 covers 13 residues. The CDR3 here is CASSFSAYNEQFF. The CDR3 DNA reads TGTGCCAGCAGTTTCAGCGCCTACAATGAGCAGTTCTTC.

J is TRBJ2-3 and V is TRBV7-9; D not certain. V shed 2 bases and J shed 6 bases, with 12 bases lying between them. Germline V lookup: CDR1 SEHNR, CDR2 FQNEAQ (reference sequence). The CDR3 has 14 residues. CDR3 region: CASSLSDGFDTQYF. The CDR3 DNA is TGTGCCAGCAGCTTATCGGATGGTTTTGATACGCAGTATTTT.

This rearrangement joins TRBV7-2 to TRBJ2-1, with 9 bases lining up with TRBD2. With 2 bases clipped from V and 2 bases from J, the junction kept 4 bases outside the gene matches. The CDR3 consists of 16 residues. Germline loops: CDR1 SGHTA, CDR2 FQGNSA. CDR3 nucleotides: TGTGCCAGCAGCTTACCCGCGGGAGGGCCCTACAATGAGCAGTTCTTC. Protein product: CASSLPAGGPYNEQFF.

The rearrangement links TRBV14 to TRBJ2-3; TRBD2 is a possible D gene (6 bases). The CDR3 covers 15 residues. From germline, CDR1 is SGHDN and CDR2 FVKESK. Trimming removed 3 bases at V and 6 bases at J, with 16 bases between. The CDR3 sequence is CASSHSGVIGDTQYF. CDR3 DNA: TGTGCCAGCAGCCATTCGGGGGTAATAGGTGATACGCAGTATTTT.

The genes are TRBV13 and TRBJ1-5; weak D call: TRBD1 (5 bases). The CDR3 is 14 residues long. V lost 1 base and J lost 1, with 5 bases in between. Germline V lookup: CDR1 PRHDT, CDR2 FYEKMQ (reference sequence). As DNA, the CDR3 is TGTGCCAGCAGCTTAGCAGGGAGCAATCAGCCCCAGCATTTT. Translated: CASSLAGSNQPQHF.

In the case of this clone: One junction end disagrees with the germline gene, perhaps due to a read error. This rearrangement joins TRBV5-1 to TRBJ1-2, with unresolved D. The germline V gene has CDR1 SGHRS and CDR2 YFSETQ. This CDR3 has 13 amino acids. The CDR3 DNA is TGCGCCAGCAGTTTGGATGTGAACTATGGCTACACCTTC. Residues: CASSLDVNYGYTF.

The chain links TRBV7-9 to TRBJ2-1; 11 bases agree with TRBD2. From germline, CDR1 is SEHNR and CDR2 FQNEAQ (reference sequence). Trimming at V came to 2 bases and at J to 8 bases, leaving 8 bases not matched to a gene. The CDR3 spans 16 residues. Here the CDR3 DNA reads TGTGCCAGCAGCTTATTACCGGGACTAGCGGTATATGAGCAGTTCTTC. Its protein is CASSLLPGLAVYEQFF.

The gene calls are TRBV7-3 and TRBJ2-3, with 8 bases aligning to TRBD1. From germline, CDR1 is SGHTA and CDR2 FQGTGA. V lost 4 bases to trimming and J lost 1 base; unmatched junction nucleotides: 4. The CDR3 length is 15 residues. DNA of the CDR3: TGTGCCAGCAGCTCGACAGGGGAGGGCACAGATACGCAGTATTTT. This encodes CASSSTGEGTDTQYF.

The CDR3 region is CASSLRYAHNEQFF. The CDR3 nucleotides read TGTGCCAGCAGTCTCCGGTACGCTCACAATGAGCAGTTCTTC. The V call is TRBV27, the J call TRBJ2-1; no definite D call. This CDR3 is 14 amino acids long. Germline CDR1 MNHEY, CDR2 SMNVEV (reference sequence). Trimming cost V 5 bases and J 5 bases, with 13 bases left between them.

The chain combines TRBV6-1 with TRBJ1-1; TRBD1 is a possible D gene (6 bases). Germline CDR1 is MNHNS and CDR2 is SASEGT. V lost 4 bases and J lost 6, with 18 bases in between. This CDR3 is built from 15 residues. The CDR3 nucleotides read TGTGCCAGCAGTGCAGCAACGGGGGCGAGGGCTGAAGCTTTCTTT. It encodes CASSAATGARAEAFF.

The chain carries TRBV5-4 and TRBJ2-3; 9 bases map to TRBD1. Germline trimming cut 4 bases from V and 4 bases from J; bases unmatched to any gene: 4. Germline V gene lookup returns CDR1 SGHNT and CDR2 YYREEE (reference sequence). The CDR3 totals 14 residues. The CDR3 nucleotides are TGTGCCAGCAGCGGGGGACAGGGCCCAGATACGCAGTATTTT. The encoded protein is CASSGGQGPDTQYF.

The chain joins TRBV5-4 to TRBJ2-7; 9 nucleotides align to TRBD2. V lost 0 bases to trimming and J lost 0 bases; unmatched junction nucleotides: 7. Germline V gene lookup returns CDR1 SGHNT and CDR2 YYREEE (reference sequence). CDR3 size: 17 residues. The CDR3 bases are TGTGCCAGCAGCTTGGAAGGCGCGGGGGGGGACTCCTACGAGCAGTACTTC. This sequence encodes CASSLEGAGGDSYEQYF.

A single count supports this clone. J is TRBJ2-7 and V is TRBV2, with D possibly called TRBD1 or TRBD2 (5 bases each). Germline V gives CDR1 SNHLY, CDR2 FYNNEI. The V end was cut by 0 bases, the J end by 3 bases, with 15 bases between. The CDR3 has 16 residues. The CDR3 is CASSEARPGTDYEQYF. The CDR3 DNA sequence: TGTGCCAGCAGTGAAGCCCGCCCTGGGACGGACTACGAGCAGTACTTC.

The chain uses TRBV10-3 and TRBJ2-3; no reliable D call. The CDR3 extends over 14 amino acids. CDR1 and CDR2 (germline): ENHRY, SYGVKD. V lost 5 bases, J lost 4 bases, and 13 bases lay in between. In DNA form, the CDR3 reads TGTGCCATCAGTCGAGAGTATGCACCAGATACGCAGTATTTT. Residues: CAISREYAPDTQYF.

V gene TRBV5-6 combines with J gene TRBJ1-2; possibly TRBD1 for D (6 bases). CDR1 is SGHDT, CDR2 YYEEEE, per germline. This CDR3 region has 19 residues. Trimming left V 5 bases short and J 0 bases short, with 26 bases between. In nucleotides, the CDR3 is TGTGCCAGCAGACAGGGACTCGGGGCGGCGGAGATTGCTAACTATGGCTACACCTTC. Translated, it gives CASRQGLGAAEIANYGYTF.

The J gene is TRBJ1-1, the V gene TRBV10-3, with TRBD1 matching 7 bases. J lost 6 bases, V lost 8 bases, and 3 bases had no gene match. The germline CDR1 and CDR2 sequences are ENHRY and SYGVKD. The CDR3 extends over 11 amino acids. The CDR3 nucleotides are TGTGCCATCGCCCAGGGGGCTGAAGCTTTCTTT. It translates to CAIAQGAEAFF.

The CDR3 region has the DNA TGTGCCAGCAGCTTAGTGAGGGGACACGGACGCCACGAGCAGTACTTC. Encoded protein: CASSLVRGHGRHEQYF. J is TRBJ2-7 and V is TRBV11-2; a possible D gene is TRBD1 (6 bases). Per the germline V gene, CDR1 is SGHAT and CDR2 is FQNNGV. CDR3 length: 16 amino acids. The V gene lost 1 base and the J gene lost 5 bases, with 18 bases spanning the gap.

V usage is TRBV4-1 and J usage is TRBJ1-4, with unresolved D. Germline V gene lookup returns CDR1 MGHRA and CDR2 YSYEKL. The V end lost 4 bases, the J end lost 10 bases, and 16 bases lay between the germline ends. This CDR3 region has 14 residues. This CDR3 reads CASSPTGGRGKLFF. The CDR3 region has the DNA TGCGCCAGCAGCCCCACGGGTGGTCGGGGAAAACTGTTTTTT.

The V call is TRBV28, the J call TRBJ1-5, with a tentative D call TRBD1 (5 bases). The CDR3 covers 15 residues. Germline CDR1 is MDHEN and CDR2 is SYDVKM. V lost 3 bases and J lost 2, with 11 bases in between. CDR3: CASSFKGAGNQPQHF. For the CDR3, the DNA is TGTGCCAGCAGTTTTAAAGGGGCGGGCAATCAGCCCCAGCATTTT. Based on the CDR3 plus reference TRBV28 and TRBJ1-5, the full variable domain is DVKVTQSSRYLVKRTGEKVFLECVQDMDHENMFWYRQDPGLGLRLIYFSYDVKMKEKGDIPEGYSVSREKKERFSLILESASTNQTSMYLCASSFKGAGNQPQHFGDGTRLSIL.

The chain joins TRBV5-1 to TRBJ2-7; D remains unclear. Germline V gene data show CDR1 as SGHRS and CDR2 as YFSETQ. The V and J ends lost 0 bases and 5 bases respectively, with 15 bases between them. The CDR3 is 15 residues long. CDR3 sequence: CASSLVTSGSHEQYF. As DNA, the CDR3 is TGCGCCAGCAGCTTGGTGACTTCTGGGTCCCACGAGCAGTACTTC.

V and J are TRBV5-8 and TRBJ2-5, with D uncertain. The J call is doubtful: the DNA matches TRBJ2-7 better. The CDR3 is 10 residues long. In germline, CDR1 is SGHTS, CDR2 YDEGEE. Here the CDR3 reads CASSLYEQYF. CDR3 in DNA: TGTGCCAGCAGCTTGTACGAGCAGTACTTC.

The rearrangement joins TRBV27 to TRBJ2-1, with 7 positions matching TRBD1. The CDR3 extends over 15 amino acids. Germline V gene lookup returns CDR1 MNHEY and CDR2 SMNVEV (reference sequence). V lost 5 bases and J lost 2; bases outside the gene matches: 6. CDR3 nucleotides: TGTGCCAGCAGTGGGGGACAGTTCCCCTACAATGAGCAGTTCTTC. It codes for CASSGGQFPYNEQFF.

The J gene is TRBJ2-3, the V gene TRBV29-1, with D possibly being TRBD2 (5 bases). Germline CDR1 and CDR2: SQVTM and ANQGSEA. The length of the CDR3 is 12 residues. The V gene lost 7 bases and the J gene lost 3 bases, with 11 bases spanning the gap. In DNA, the CDR3 is TGCAGCGCCGAGGGAGATACAGATACGCAGTATTTT. It codes for CSAEGDTDTQYF.

The CDR3 region is CASSTLMGDRGHDEQFF. Here the CDR3 DNA reads TGTGCCAGTAGTACCCTAATGGGGGACAGGGGGCATGATGAGCAGTTCTTC. The rearrangement joins TRBV19 to TRBJ2-1, with 12 bases that match TRBD1. This CDR3 spans 17 amino acids. Losses at the gene ends were 4 bases for V and 8 bases for J; bases not matched to a gene: 12. From germline, CDR1 is LNHDA and CDR2 SQIVND (reference sequence).

V is TRBV27 and J is TRBJ2-3, with 7 bases lining up with TRBD2. This CDR3 is 15 amino acids long. Germline-derived CDR1 and CDR2 are MNHEY and SMNVEV (reference sequence). V trimming: 3 bases; J trimming: 2 bases; junction bases outside the gene matches: 5. CDR3 DNA sequence: TGTGCCAGCAGTTTGGGGGGAGGGACCACAGATACGCAGTATTTT. Translated: CASSLGGGTTDTQYF.